The 27 T cell receptor beta chains reported below all come from one sample, sequenced in a study of Graves' ophthalmopathy and Graves' hyperthyroidism. RNA transcripts served as template for amplifying TCR beta CDR3 sequences. After a first-round RT-PCR with HTBI primers, a second-round multiplex PCR was run. TCRdb redid the calling of the multiplex PCR reads with MiXCR, one entry per CDR3 protein. The sample shows 600,000 to 700,000 distinct CDR3 sequences, under 50% of them seen only once. Sequenced input: peripheral blood. The receptors derive from an adult man with Graves' ophthalmopathy.

This clonotype has only a few counts. V usage is TRBV2 and J usage is TRBJ1-5; D is possibly TRBD1 (5 bases). V was shortened by 6 bases and J by 3 bases, with 9 bases between the two germline ends. Germline assignment: CDR1 SNHLY and CDR2 FYNNEI. The length of the CDR3 is 13 residues. The CDR3 region has the DNA TGTGCCAGCAGCGGGGGGTTCAATCAGCCCCAGCATTTT. Translating it yields CASSGGFNQPQHF.

V and J are TRBV7-6 and TRBJ2-7, with a weak D call TRBD1 (6 bases). Germline loops: CDR1 SGHVS, CDR2 FNYEAQ. The CDR3 is 15 amino acids. V was cut by 5 bases and J by 6 bases, with 20 bases left in between. This chain's CDR3 is CASSPRGQRAGEQYF. The DNA for the CDR3 is TGTGCCAGCAGCCCGAGGGGACAAAGGGCCGGCGAGCAGTACTTC.

This clonotype was detected many times. This chain connects TRBV2 to TRBJ1-2; D is uncertain. This CDR3 has 13 residues. The germline V gene encodes CDR1 SNHLY and CDR2 FYNNEI. The germline V and J ends were trimmed by 6 bases and 5 bases, with 13 bases remaining between them. The CDR3 sequence is CASSTDPDYGYTF. Written as DNA, the CDR3 is TGTGCCAGCAGCACCGACCCCGATTATGGCTACACCTTC.

This clonotype came up many times. This sequence joins TRBV7-2 and TRBJ1-6, with 9 bases aligning to TRBD1. Germline V CDR1 and CDR2: SGHTA, FQGNSA. This CDR3 contains 14 residues. V gave up 6 bases and J gave up 9 bases; unmatched junction bases: 6. The CDR3 spells CASRAGTGTSPLHF. The CDR3 nucleotides read TGTGCCAGCAGGGCCGGGACAGGGACTTCACCCCTCCACTTT.

In this sample, this clonotype turned up many times. The chain employs TRBV15 and TRBJ2-5; possibly TRBD2 for D (5 bases). Germline-derived CDR1 and CDR2 are LNHNV and YYDKDF (reference sequence). The CDR3 runs 15 residues. Trimming stripped 4 bases from V and 1 base from J, with 13 bases between. The CDR3 spells CATSTTRAAQETQYF. The CDR3 coding sequence is TGTGCCACCAGCACTACGAGGGCGGCCCAAGAGACCCAGTACTTC.

The rearrangement uses TRBV4-2 and TRBJ2-2; 7 nucleotides agree with TRBD2. J was trimmed by 0 bases and V by 4 bases; bases with no gene match: 5. Germline V lookup: CDR1 LGHNA, CDR2 YNFKEQ. This CDR3 has 16 amino acids. CDR3 protein: CASSPGEGTNTGELFF. CDR3 sequence (DNA): TGTGCCAGCAGCCCCGGGGAGGGGACGAACACCGGGGAGCTGTTTTTT.

Remarks on this clonotype: Given a much more abundant clone one base away, this may be a read error. The J gene is TRBJ2-7, the V gene TRBV9; D is unresolved. The CDR3 spans 13 residues. Germline V lookup: CDR1 SGDLS, CDR2 YYNGEE. DNA for the CDR3: TGTGCCAGCAGCGACTGCCCCTCCAACGAGCAGTACTTC. Translated: CASSDCPSNEQYF.

This sequence joins TRBV2 and TRBJ1-2; 7 bases line up with TRBD1. Germline CDR1 is SNHLY and CDR2 is FYNNEI. There are 16 residues in the CDR3. V trimming: 6 bases; J trimming: 6 bases; junction bases outside the gene matches: 16. The CDR3 sequence is CASRPSYTTGWHGYTF. The CDR3 DNA reads as TGTGCCAGCAGACCCTCTTATACGACAGGGTGGCATGGCTACACCTTC.

This clonotype was counted at least ten times. The V and J genes are TRBV3-1 and TRBJ1-6, with no clear D. CDR3 length: 13 residues. CDR1 LGHDT and CDR2 YNNKEL come from the germline V gene (reference sequence). V was shortened by 1 base and J by 10 bases, with 8 bases between the two germline ends. The CDR3 nucleotides read TGTGCCAGCAGCCAAGGAGTACAGTCACCCCTCCACTTT. Amino acids: CASSQGVQSPLHF.

This rearrangement joins TRBV10-3 to TRBJ2-3; D remains unclear. The CDR3 has 11 amino acids. Germline loops: CDR1 ENHRY, CDR2 SYGVKD. Trimming cost V 6 bases and J 6 bases, with 7 bases left between them. CDR3: CAIRDQDTQYF. CDR3 nucleotides: TGTGCCATCAGGGACCAGGATACGCAGTATTTT.

At least ten counts were recorded for this clonotype. The chain uses TRBV7-8 and TRBJ2-7, with TRBD2 identical over 11 bases. The CDR3 runs to 15 residues. The V segment lost 8 bases and the J segment 0 bases; nucleotides outside the gene matches: 6. Germline lookup yields CDR1 SGHVS and CDR2 FQNEAQ. CDR3: CASGIAGGNSYEQYF. The CDR3 nucleotides read TGTGCCAGCGGAATAGCGGGGGGGAACTCCTACGAGCAGTACTTC. Combining the CDR3 with reference TRBV7-8 and TRBJ2-7 gives the whole variable domain GAGVSQSPRYKVAKRGQDVALRCDPISGHVSLFWYQQALGQGPEFLTYFQNEAQLDKSGLPSDRFFAERPEGSVSTLKIQRTQQEDSAVYLCASGIAGGNSYEQYFGPGTRLTVT.

This clonotype has ten or more counts. The chain is built from TRBV7-9 and TRBJ2-5; D uncertain. This CDR3 contains 12 residues. Germline CDR1 SEHNR, CDR2 FQNEAQ (reference sequence). V lost 5 bases and J lost 7, with 11 bases in between. CDR3 DNA: TGTGCCAGCAGCCCCGAAGGACCGACCCAGTACTTC. This encodes CASSPEGPTQYF.

This clonotype appeared many times. This sequence joins TRBV7-2 and TRBJ1-1; TRBD1 matches 10 bases. With 5 bases clipped from V and 4 bases from J, the junction kept 4 bases outside the gene matches. The CDR3 consists of 14 residues. Germline V gene data show CDR1 as SGHTA and CDR2 as FQGNSA. The CDR3 DNA reads as TGTGCCAGCAGCATTCGGACAGGGGGCACTGAAGCTTTCTTT. Its protein is CASSIRTGGTEAFF.

This clonotype showed up many times. V is TRBV5-1 and J is TRBJ1-2, with D uncertain. Germline V lookup: CDR1 SGHRS, CDR2 YFSETQ. The CDR3 extends over 15 amino acids. The ends were cut back, 0 bases at V and 4 bases at J, with 13 bases in the middle. The CDR3 bases are TGCGCCAGCAGCTTGGGCTCTTTCACCTCCTATGGCTACACCTTC. It translates to CASSLGSFTSYGYTF.

The rearrangement joins TRBV19 to TRBJ1-5; a possible D gene is TRBD1 (5 bases). Germline CDR1 LNHDA, CDR2 SQIVND (reference sequence). The CDR3 consists of 13 residues. V was trimmed by 9 bases and J by 14 bases, leaving 23 bases between them. The CDR3 nucleotides read TGTGCCAGCAGCTTAGGGACGGGAGCCTACGAGCATTTT. Its protein product is CASSLGTGAYEHF.

This chain connects TRBV7-9 to TRBJ2-5; D might be TRBD2 (6 bases). Trimming took off 7 bases at V and 2 bases at J, with 14 bases between the two ends. Per germline, CDR1 SEHNR and CDR2 FQNEAQ (reference sequence). This CDR3 comprises 14 residues. CDR3 DNA sequence: TGTGCCAGCATGACCTGGGCGGGGCAAGAGACCCAGTACTTC. It yields the protein CASMTWAGQETQYF.

This clonotype has a handful of counts. The chain uses TRBV6-1 and TRBJ2-7; weak D call: TRBD2 (6 bases). V shed 6 bases and J shed 2 bases, with 14 bases lying between them. CDR3 size: 14 residues. CDR1 and CDR2 (germline): MNHNS, SASEGT. CDR3 sequence (DNA): TGTGCCAGCAGAGGGGACTTCCCCACCTACGAGCAGTACTTC. It specifies CASRGDFPTYEQYF.

This clonotype occurred many times. The J gene is TRBJ1-1, the V gene TRBV10-2; a weak D match, TRBD1 (5 bases). Germline CDR1 WSHSY, CDR2 SAAADI. The CDR3 is made up of 13 amino acids. V was pared by 8 bases and J by 3 bases, with 13 bases between. CDR3 amino acids: CASGGTDDTEAFF. The CDR3, as DNA: TGCGCCAGCGGCGGGACCGACGACACTGAAGCTTTCTTT.

This clonotype turned up a few times. The chain carries TRBV4-3 and TRBJ1-4; D might be TRBD1 (6 bases). This CDR3 comprises 14 residues. V gave up 7 bases and J gave up 5 bases, with 14 bases separating them. Germline CDR1 and CDR2: LGHNA and YSLEER. The CDR3 DNA reads TGCGCCAGCACAGGGGTGCCAGGGAATGAAAAACTGTTTTTT. Residues: CASTGVPGNEKLFF.

Note on this clonotype: A much larger clonotype is one base distant, so this may be a read error. The rearrangement joins TRBV6-1 to TRBJ1-2; D ambiguous. Germline V CDR1 and CDR2: MNHNS, SASEGT. The CDR3 length is 14 residues. Trimming stripped 5 bases from V and 1 base from J, with 11 bases between. The CDR3 protein is CASSRSVSNYGYTF. DNA of the CDR3: TGTGCCAGCAGTCGTTCAGTCAGTAACTATGGCTACACCTTC.

The J gene is TRBJ1-4, the V gene TRBV4-3, with TRBD1 identical over 7 bases. The germline V gene encodes CDR1 LGHNA and CDR2 YSLEER. The V gene end was trimmed by 4 bases and the J gene end by 5 bases; junction bases not matched to a gene: 4. This CDR3 comprises 14 residues. The CDR3 reads CASSRGGGNEKLFF. For the CDR3, the DNA is TGCGCCAGCAGCCGGGGAGGGGGCAATGAAAAACTGTTTTTT.

The rearrangement joins TRBV19 to TRBJ1-3, with D possibly TRBD1 on 5 matching bases. The CDR3 runs 15 residues. CDR1 and CDR2 from the germline V gene are LNHDA and SQIVND (reference sequence). Deletions cut 7 bases from V and 4 bases from J, with 17 bases between. The CDR3: CASKAGGAWGNTIYF. CDR3 sequence (DNA): TGTGCCAGTAAGGCCGGAGGGGCGTGGGGAAACACCATATATTTT.

This clonotype was detected ten times or more. The J gene is TRBJ1-4, the V gene TRBV29-1, with 8 bases that match TRBD1. CDR3 length equals 15 residues. The germline V gene encodes CDR1 SQVTM and CDR2 ANQGSEA. V dropped 7 bases and J dropped 0; count of bases not matched to a gene: 7. CDR3 nucleotides: TGCAGCGCCGCAGGGGGCCTCGCAACTAATGAAAAACTGTTTTTT. Encoded protein: CSAAGGLATNEKLFF.

The CDR3 nucleotides read TGTGCCACCAGCGGGGGTCGAGGTCCCTACGAGCAGTACTTC. This codes for CATSGGRGPYEQYF. The gene calls are TRBV15 and TRBJ2-7, with D perhaps given as TRBD1 or TRBD2 (5 bases each). V lost 5 bases and J 2 bases, leaving 13 bases between the germline ends. CDR3 length equals 14 residues. Germline CDR1 and CDR2: LNHNV and YYDKDF (reference sequence).

Regarding this clonotype: The CDR3 ends on some other residue instead of the conserved phenylalanine or tryptophan, so this is likely a read error. Because the CDR3's place on the DNA is in doubt, the DNA is left out and the CDR3 is given as listed by TCRdb. The V call is TRBV15, the J call TRBJ1-1. From its first to its last residue, the CDR3 has 8 amino acids. The germline V gene has CDR1 LNHNV and CDR2 YYDKDF (reference sequence). The CDR3: CATSRERE.

This clonotype was observed many times. The rearrangement joins TRBV20-1 to TRBJ1-1, with D tentatively TRBD1 (5 bases). Trimming removed 0 bases from V and 3 bases from J, with 14 bases in between. CDR1 and CDR2 from the germline V gene are DFQATT and SNEGSKA (reference sequence). This CDR3 is built from 15 residues. In DNA form, the CDR3 reads TGCAGTGCTAGAGAGGGGGGACGGCCTCACACTGAAGCTTTCTTT. Protein sequence: CSAREGGRPHTEAFF.

The sample holds many counts of this clonotype. This sequence joins TRBV7-2 and TRBJ1-1, with no clear D. V lost 0 bases and J lost 1, with 6 bases in between. This CDR3 has 14 residues. Germline loops: CDR1 SGHTA, CDR2 FQGNSA. The CDR3: CASSLASGNTEAFF. CDR3 nucleotide sequence: TGTGCCAGCAGCTTAGCTTCAGGGAACACTGAAGCTTTCTTT. The whole variable domain, remainder taken from reference TRBV7-2 and TRBJ1-1, is GAGVSQSPSNKVTEKGKDVELRCDPISGHTALYWYRQSLGQGLEFLIYFQGNSAPDKSGLPSDRFSAERTGGSVSTLTIQRTQQEDSAVYLCASSLASGNTEAFFGQGTRLTVV.